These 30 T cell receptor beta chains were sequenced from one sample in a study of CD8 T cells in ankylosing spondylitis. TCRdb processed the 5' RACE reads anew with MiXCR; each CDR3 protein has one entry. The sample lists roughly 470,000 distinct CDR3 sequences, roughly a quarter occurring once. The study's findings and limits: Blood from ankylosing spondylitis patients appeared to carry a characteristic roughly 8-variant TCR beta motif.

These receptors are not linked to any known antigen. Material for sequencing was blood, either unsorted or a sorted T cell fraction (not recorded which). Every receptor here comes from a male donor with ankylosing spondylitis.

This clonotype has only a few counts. This CDR3 is CSARNVLAGTSYEQYF. CDR3 in DNA: TGCAGTGCTAGAAACGTACTAGCGGGAACCTCCTACGAGCAGTACTTC. The rearrangement joins TRBV20-1 to TRBJ2-7; 10 nucleotides match TRBD2. CDR3 length equals 16 residues. Trimming cost V 2 bases and J 0 bases; bases outside gene matches: 7. Per the germline V gene, CDR1 is DFQATT and CDR2 is SNEGSKA (reference sequence).

The CDR3 region has the DNA TGCAGTGCTAGAGATCTTAGGAGGGGAACTAATGAAAAACTGTTTTTT. Its translation: CSARDLRRGTNEKLFF. The J gene is TRBJ1-4, the V gene TRBV20-1; TRBD1 might be the D (5 bases). The CDR3 spans 16 residues. Germline V CDR1 and CDR2: DFQATT, SNEGSKA (reference sequence). Trimming cost V 0 bases and J 1 base, with 12 bases left between them.

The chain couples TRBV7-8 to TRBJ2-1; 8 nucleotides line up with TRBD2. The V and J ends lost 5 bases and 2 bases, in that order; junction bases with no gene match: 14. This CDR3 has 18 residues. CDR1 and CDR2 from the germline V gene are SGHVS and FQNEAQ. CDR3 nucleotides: TGTGCCAGCAGCCCTCCCGGGACTAGTGGGAGGGCCTACAATGAGCAGTTCTTC. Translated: CASSPPGTSGRAYNEQFF.

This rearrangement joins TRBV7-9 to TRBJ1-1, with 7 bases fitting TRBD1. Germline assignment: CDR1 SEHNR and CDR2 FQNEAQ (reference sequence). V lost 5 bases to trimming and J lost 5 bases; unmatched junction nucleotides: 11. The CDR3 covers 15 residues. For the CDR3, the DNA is TGTGCCAGCAGCCCAAAAGGGGCAGGGGGGACTGAAGCTTTCTTT. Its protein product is CASSPKGAGGTEAFF.

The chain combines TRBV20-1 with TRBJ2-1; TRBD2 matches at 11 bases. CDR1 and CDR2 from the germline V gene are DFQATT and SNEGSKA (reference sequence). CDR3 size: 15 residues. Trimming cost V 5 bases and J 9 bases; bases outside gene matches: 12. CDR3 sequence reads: CSAPGPGLADGEQFF. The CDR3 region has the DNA TGCAGTGCTCCCGGTCCGGGACTAGCGGACGGTGAGCAGTTCTTC.

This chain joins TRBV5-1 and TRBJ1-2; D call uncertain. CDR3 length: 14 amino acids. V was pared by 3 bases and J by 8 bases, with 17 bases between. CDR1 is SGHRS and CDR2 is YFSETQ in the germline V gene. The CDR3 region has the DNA TGCGCCAGCAGCTCCAGGACGCCGGGAAGGGGCTACACCTTC. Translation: CASSSRTPGRGYTF.

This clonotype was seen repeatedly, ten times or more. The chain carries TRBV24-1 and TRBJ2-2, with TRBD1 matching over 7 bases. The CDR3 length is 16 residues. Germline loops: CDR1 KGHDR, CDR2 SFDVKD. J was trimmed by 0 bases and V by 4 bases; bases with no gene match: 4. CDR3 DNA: TGTGCCACCAGTGAAACCACAGGGGCGAACACCGGGGAGCTGTTTTTT. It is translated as CATSETTGANTGELFF.

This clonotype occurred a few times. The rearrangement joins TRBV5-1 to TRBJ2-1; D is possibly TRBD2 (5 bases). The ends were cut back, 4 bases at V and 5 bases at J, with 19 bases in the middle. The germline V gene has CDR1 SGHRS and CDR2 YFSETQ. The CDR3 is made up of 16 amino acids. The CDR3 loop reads CASSPFGETYNNEQFF. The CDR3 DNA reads TGCGCCAGCAGCCCATTTGGGGAGACGTACAACAATGAGCAGTTCTTC. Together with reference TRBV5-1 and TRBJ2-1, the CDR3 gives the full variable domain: KAGVTQTPRYLIKTRGQQVTLSCSPISGHRSVSWYQQTPGQGLQFLFEYFSETQRNKGNFPGRFSGRQFSNSRSEMNVSTLELGDSALYLCASSPFGETYNNEQFFGPGTRLTVL.

In DNA form, the CDR3 reads TGCAGTGCTAGAGATTTGGCGAGGGGTTCCCACGAGCAGTACTTC. Protein sequence: CSARDLARGSHEQYF. This chain connects TRBV20-1 to TRBJ2-7; D may match TRBD1 or TRBD2 (5 bases each). CDR1 and CDR2 (germline): DFQATT, SNEGSKA (reference sequence). V was cut by 0 bases and J by 5 bases, with 17 bases left in between. This CDR3 comprises 15 residues.

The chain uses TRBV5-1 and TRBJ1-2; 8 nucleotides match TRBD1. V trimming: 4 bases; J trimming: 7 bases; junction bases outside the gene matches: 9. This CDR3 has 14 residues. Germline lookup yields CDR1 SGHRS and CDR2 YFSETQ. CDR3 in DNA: TGCGCCAGCAGCGGCGGACAGGGCGTCGTTGGCTACACCTTC. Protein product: CASSGGQGVVGYTF.

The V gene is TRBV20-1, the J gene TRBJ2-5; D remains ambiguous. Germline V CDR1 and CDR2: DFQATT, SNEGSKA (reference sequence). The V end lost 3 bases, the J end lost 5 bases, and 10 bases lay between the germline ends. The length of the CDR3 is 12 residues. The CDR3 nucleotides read TGCAGTGCTAGCCCTAGGCCGGAGACCCAGTACTTC. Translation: CSASPRPETQYF.

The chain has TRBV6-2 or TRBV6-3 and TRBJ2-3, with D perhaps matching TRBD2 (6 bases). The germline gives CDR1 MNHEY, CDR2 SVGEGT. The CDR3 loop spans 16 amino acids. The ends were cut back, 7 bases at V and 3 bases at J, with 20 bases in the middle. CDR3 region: CASKKSGSGKTDTQYF. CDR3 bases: TGTGCCAGCAAAAAATCCGGGAGTGGGAAGACAGATACGCAGTATTTT.

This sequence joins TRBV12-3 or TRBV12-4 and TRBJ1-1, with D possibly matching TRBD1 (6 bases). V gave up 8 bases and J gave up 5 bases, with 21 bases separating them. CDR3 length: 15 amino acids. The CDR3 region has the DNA TGTGCCAGCCTGAAAGGGTCGGGGGCAATAACTGAAGCTTTCTTT. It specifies CASLKGSGAITEAFF.

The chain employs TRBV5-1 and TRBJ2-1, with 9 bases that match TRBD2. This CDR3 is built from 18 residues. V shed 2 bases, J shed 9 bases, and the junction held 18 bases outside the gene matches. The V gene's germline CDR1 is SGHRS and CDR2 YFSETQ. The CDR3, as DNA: TGCGCCAGCAGCTTTTCGGCGGGAGGGCCGATTACGTTCGGTGAGCAGTTCTTC. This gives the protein CASSFSAGGPITFGEQFF.

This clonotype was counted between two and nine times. CDR3 in DNA: TGTGCCAGCAGCTTTGGGGTCGGCACATACGAGCAGTACTTC. Residues: CASSFGVGTYEQYF. This chain joins TRBV5-5 and TRBJ2-7; no clear D. This CDR3 is built from 14 residues. Deletions cut 2 bases from V and 4 bases from J, with 13 bases between. Germline V gene sequence: CDR1 SGHKS, CDR2 YYEKEE (reference sequence). Together with reference TRBV5-5 and TRBJ2-7, the CDR3 gives the full variable domain: DAGVTQSPTHLIKTRGQQVTLRCSPISGHKSVSWYQQVLGQGPQFIFQYYEKEERGRGNFPDRFSARQFPNYSSELNVNALLLGDSALYLCASSFGVGTYEQYFGPGTRLTVT.

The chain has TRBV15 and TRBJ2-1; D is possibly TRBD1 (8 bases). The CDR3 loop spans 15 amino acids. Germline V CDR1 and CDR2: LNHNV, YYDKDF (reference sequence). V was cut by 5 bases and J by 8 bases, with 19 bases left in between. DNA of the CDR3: TGTGCCACCAGCGGCAGGGGGCGGGAGTCCTATGAGCAGTTCTTC. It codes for CATSGRGRESYEQFF.

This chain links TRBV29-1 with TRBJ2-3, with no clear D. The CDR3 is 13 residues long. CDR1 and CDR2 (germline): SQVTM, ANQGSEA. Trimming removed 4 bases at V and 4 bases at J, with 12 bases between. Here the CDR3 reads CSVGEPSADTQYF. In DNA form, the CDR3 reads TGCAGCGTTGGAGAACCCTCCGCAGATACGCAGTATTTT.

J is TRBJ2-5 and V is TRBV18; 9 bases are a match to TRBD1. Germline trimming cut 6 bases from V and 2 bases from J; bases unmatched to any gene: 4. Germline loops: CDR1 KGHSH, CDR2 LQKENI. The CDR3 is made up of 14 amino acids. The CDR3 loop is CASSGTGHQETQYF. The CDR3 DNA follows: TGTGCCAGCTCCGGGACAGGGCATCAAGAGACCCAGTACTTC.

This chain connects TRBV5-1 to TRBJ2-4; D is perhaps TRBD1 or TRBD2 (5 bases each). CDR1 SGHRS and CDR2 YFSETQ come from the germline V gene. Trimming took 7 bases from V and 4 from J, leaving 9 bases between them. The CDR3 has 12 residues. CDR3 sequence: CASGTEKNIQYF. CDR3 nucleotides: TGCGCCAGCGGGACGGAGAAAAACATTCAGTACTTC.

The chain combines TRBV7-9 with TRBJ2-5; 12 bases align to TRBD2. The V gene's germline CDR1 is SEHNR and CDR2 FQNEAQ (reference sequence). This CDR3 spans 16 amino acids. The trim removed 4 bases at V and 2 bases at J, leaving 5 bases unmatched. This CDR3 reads CASSSGLAGSQETQYF. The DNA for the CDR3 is TGTGCCAGCAGCTCAGGACTAGCGGGAAGTCAAGAGACCCAGTACTTC.

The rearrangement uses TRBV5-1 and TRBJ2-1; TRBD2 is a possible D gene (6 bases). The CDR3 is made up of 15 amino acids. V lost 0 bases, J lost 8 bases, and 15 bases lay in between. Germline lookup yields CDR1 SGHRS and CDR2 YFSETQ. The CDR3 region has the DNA TGCGCCAGCAGCTTGGATGGGGGAGGCTTCGATGAGCAGTTCTTC. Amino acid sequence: CASSLDGGGFDEQFF. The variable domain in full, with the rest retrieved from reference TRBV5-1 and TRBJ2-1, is KAGVTQTPRYLIKTRGQQVTLSCSPISGHRSVSWYQQTPGQGLQFLFEYFSETQRNKGNFPGRFSGRQFSNSRSEMNVSTLELGDSALYLCASSLDGGGFDEQFFGPGTRLTVL.

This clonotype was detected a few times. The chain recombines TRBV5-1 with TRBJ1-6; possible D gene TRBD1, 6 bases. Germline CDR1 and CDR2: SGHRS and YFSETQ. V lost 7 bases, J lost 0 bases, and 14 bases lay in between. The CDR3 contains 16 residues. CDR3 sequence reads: CASRDTRSSYNSPLHF. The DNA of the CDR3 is TGCGCCAGCCGGGACACCCGGAGCTCCTATAATTCACCCCTCCACTTT.

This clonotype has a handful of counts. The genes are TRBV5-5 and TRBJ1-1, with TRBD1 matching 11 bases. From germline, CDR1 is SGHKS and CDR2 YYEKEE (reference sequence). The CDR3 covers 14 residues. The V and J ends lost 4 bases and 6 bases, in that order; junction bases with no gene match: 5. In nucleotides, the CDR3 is TGTGCCAGCAGCACCTGGACAGGGGGCTCTGAAGCTTTCTTT. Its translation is CASSTWTGGSEAFF.

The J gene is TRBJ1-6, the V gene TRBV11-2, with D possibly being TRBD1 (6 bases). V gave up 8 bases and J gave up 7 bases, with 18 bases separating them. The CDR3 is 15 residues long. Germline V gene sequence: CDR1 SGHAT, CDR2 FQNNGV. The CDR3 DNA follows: TGTGCCAGCGGATATGGACAGCGAGGGAATTCACCCCTCCACTTT. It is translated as CASGYGQRGNSPLHF.

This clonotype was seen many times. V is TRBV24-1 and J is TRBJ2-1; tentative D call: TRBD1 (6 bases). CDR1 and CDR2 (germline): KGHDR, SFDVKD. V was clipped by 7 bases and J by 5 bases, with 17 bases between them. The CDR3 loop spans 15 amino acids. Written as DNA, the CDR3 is TGTGCCACCAGCGCCCCAGGGGATTCTGACAATGAGCAGTTCTTC. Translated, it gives CATSAPGDSDNEQFF.

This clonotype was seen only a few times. The CDR3 DNA reads as TGTGCCAGCAGTACCGGACAGGGTAGGACTGAAGCTTTCTTT. Translation gives CASSTGQGRTEAFF. V and J are TRBV27 and TRBJ1-1; 8 bases map to TRBD1. The germline V gene encodes CDR1 MNHEY and CDR2 SMNVEV (reference sequence). With 5 bases clipped from V and 5 bases from J, the junction kept 7 bases outside the gene matches. There are 14 residues in the CDR3.

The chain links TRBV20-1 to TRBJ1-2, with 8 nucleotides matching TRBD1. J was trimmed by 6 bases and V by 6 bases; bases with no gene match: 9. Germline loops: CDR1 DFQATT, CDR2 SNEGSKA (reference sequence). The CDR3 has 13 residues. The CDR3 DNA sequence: TGCAGTGCCATTAGACAGACAGGGGATGGCTACACCTTC. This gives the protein CSAIRQTGDGYTF.

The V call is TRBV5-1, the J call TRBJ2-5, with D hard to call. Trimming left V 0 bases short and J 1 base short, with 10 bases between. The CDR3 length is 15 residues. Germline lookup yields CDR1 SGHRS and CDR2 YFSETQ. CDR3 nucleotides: TGCGCCAGCAGCTTGGGACGGGCTTTCCAAGAGACCCAGTACTTC. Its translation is CASSLGRAFQETQYF.

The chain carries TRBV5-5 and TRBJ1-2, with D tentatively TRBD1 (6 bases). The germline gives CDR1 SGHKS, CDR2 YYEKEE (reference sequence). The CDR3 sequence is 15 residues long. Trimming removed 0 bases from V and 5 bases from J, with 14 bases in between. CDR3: CASSLEGGAGYGYTF. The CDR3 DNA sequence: TGTGCCAGCAGCTTGGAGGGGGGGGCTGGGTATGGCTACACCTTC.

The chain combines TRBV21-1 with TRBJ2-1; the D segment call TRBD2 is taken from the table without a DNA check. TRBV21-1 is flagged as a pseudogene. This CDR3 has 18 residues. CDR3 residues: CASSSPGTIPSSYNEQFF. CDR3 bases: TGTGCCAGCAGCAGTCCCGGGACTATCCCGAGCTCCTACAATGAGCAGTTCTTC.